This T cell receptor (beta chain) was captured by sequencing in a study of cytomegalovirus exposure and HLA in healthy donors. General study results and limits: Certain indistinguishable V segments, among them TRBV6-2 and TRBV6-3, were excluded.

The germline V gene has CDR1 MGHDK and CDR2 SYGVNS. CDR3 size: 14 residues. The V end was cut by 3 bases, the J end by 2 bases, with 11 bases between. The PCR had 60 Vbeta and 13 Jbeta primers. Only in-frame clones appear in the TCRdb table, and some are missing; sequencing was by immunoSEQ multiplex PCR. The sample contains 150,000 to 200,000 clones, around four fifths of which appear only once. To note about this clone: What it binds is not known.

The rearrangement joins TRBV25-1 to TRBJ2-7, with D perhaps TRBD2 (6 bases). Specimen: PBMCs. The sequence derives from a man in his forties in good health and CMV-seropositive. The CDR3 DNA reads TGTGCCAGCAGTGAGCGGGGCCGCACCTACGAGCAGTACTTC. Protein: CASSERGRTYEQYF.